This is a list of T cell receptor beta chains from one sample in a study of cytomegalovirus exposure and HLA in healthy donors. The method was immunoSEQ multiplex PCR; TCRdb's version includes in-frame clones alone and lacks a portion of them. The table shows about 190,000 clones, with around 78% occurring only once. The source material was PBMCs. The receptors were gathered from a woman in her 30s in good health and CMV-seropositive. Each CDR3 is given with its conserved first and last residue. The order of the fields is CDR3 protein, V gene, J gene.

cdr3_aa: CASRLGQGGTEAFF; v_call: TRBV5-1; j_call: TRBJ1-1
cdr3_aa: CASSTDRGAYNEQFF; v_call: TRBV19; j_call: TRBJ2-1
cdr3_aa: CASSESREYEQYF; v_call: TRBV2; j_call: TRBJ2-7
cdr3_aa: CASRLDRGLNQPQHF; v_call: TRBV19; j_call: TRBJ1-5
cdr3_aa: CASRFSGSLITDTQYF; v_call: TRBV11-2; j_call: TRBJ2-3
cdr3_aa: CASSERQGAYMNTEAFF; v_call: TRBV9; j_call: TRBJ1-1
cdr3_aa: CASSRTGGLQETQYF; v_call: TRBV5-4; j_call: TRBJ2-5
cdr3_aa: CATSPDRGTMDTQYF; v_call: TRBV5-5; j_call: TRBJ2-3
cdr3_aa: CASSSGTGDYEQYF; v_call: TRBV4-3; j_call: TRBJ2-7
cdr3_aa: CASSIVDRGSEQYF; v_call: TRBV19; j_call: TRBJ2-7
cdr3_aa: CASSLIGEGTEAFF; v_call: TRBV5-5; j_call: TRBJ1-1